The 2 T cell receptor beta chains given below trace back to one sample, sequenced in a study of cytomegalovirus exposure and HLA in healthy donors. The study ran its PCR with 60 Vbeta and 13 Jbeta primers. Produced via immunoSEQ multiplex PCR; TCRdb's table is partial and in-frame only. The sample contains around 210,000 clones, 79% of which appear only once. Sequencing was done on a sample of PBMCs. The receptor source for this set is a male donor in good health and CMV-seropositive.

The V and J genes are TRBV5-5 and TRBJ1-3; D unresolved. Trimming cost V 1 base and J 0 bases, with 11 bases left between them. CDR3 length: 16 residues. Germline V lookup: CDR1 SGHKS, CDR2 YYEKEE (reference sequence). The CDR3 nucleotides read TGTGCCAGCAGCTTGCAGGCAGGAATCTCTGGAAACACCATATATTTT. Its translation is CASSLQAGISGNTIYF.

This chain links TRBV25-1 with TRBJ2-7; D is perhaps TRBD1 (6 bases). The germline CDR1 and CDR2 sequences are MGHDK and SYGVNS. V gave up 8 bases and J gave up 1 base, with 15 bases separating them. The CDR3 runs 14 residues. The CDR3 loop is CASAPGHKSYEQYF. For the CDR3, the DNA is TGTGCCAGCGCCCCGGGACACAAGTCCTACGAGCAGTACTTC.